Presented here are 24 T cell receptor beta chains from one specimen sequenced in a study of cytomegalovirus exposure and HLA in healthy donors (dated by TCRdb to between 2016 and 2019). The method was the immunoSEQ multiplex PCR assay. This is the immuneACCESS table as TCRdb keeps it, with only in-frame sequences that have V and J called. A part of the clones is gone; compared with another copy, unresolved V genes explain less than half, and the rest is unexplained. The sample has about 170,000 clones on record, roughly nine tenths of them singletons. The ten largest clones add up to roughly 2.5% of the sample. The sequencing input was PBMCs. Receptors originate from a man between 18 and 29 years old in good health and CMV-seropositive.

This chain links TRBV7-9 with TRBJ1-2; possibly TRBD1 for D (6 bases). CDR3 size: 13 residues. CDR1 is SEHNR and CDR2 is FQNEAQ in the germline V gene (reference sequence). V lost 2 bases to trimming and J lost 7 bases, with 11 bases between them. As DNA, the CDR3 is TGTGCCAGCAGCTTACCACAGGGCAGTGGCTACACCTTC. It yields the protein CASSLPQGSGYTF. Together with reference TRBV7-9 and TRBJ1-2, the CDR3 gives the full variable domain: DTGVSQNPRHKITKRGQNVTFRCDPISEHNRLYWYRQTLGQGPEFLTYFQNEAQLEKSRLLSDRFSAERPKGSFSTLEIQRTEQGDSAMYLCASSLPQGSGYTFGSGTRLTVV.

This clone was recorded only once. The V and J genes are TRBV7-2 and TRBJ2-7, with 9 positions matching TRBD2. This CDR3 is built from 14 residues. Looked up from germline, CDR1 is SGHTA and CDR2 is FQGNSA. With 4 bases clipped from V and 0 bases from J, the junction kept 1 base outside the gene matches. The chain's CDR3 is CASSWTSDSYEQYF. As DNA, the CDR3 is TGTGCCAGCAGCTGGACTAGCGACTCCTACGAGCAGTACTTC. Based on the CDR3 plus reference TRBV7-2 and TRBJ2-7, the full variable domain is GAGVSQSPSNKVTEKGKDVELRCDPISGHTALYWYRQSLGQGLEFLIYFQGNSAPDKSGLPSDRFSAERTGGSVSTLTIQRTQQEDSAVYLCASSWTSDSYEQYFGPGTRLTVT.

V usage is TRBV9 and J usage is TRBJ2-1; possible D gene TRBD2, 6 bases. This CDR3 contains 13 residues. CDR1 is SGDLS and CDR2 is YYNGEE in the germline V gene. Trimming took 7 bases from V and 3 from J, leaving 11 bases between them. CDR3 sequence (DNA): TGTGCCAGCCAGGGCGGGAACTACAATGAGCAGTTCTTC. This codes for CASQGGNYNEQFF.

The chain carries TRBV27 and TRBJ2-5, with 11 bases identical to TRBD1. Unmatched junction bases numbered 20, after V lost 3 bases and J lost 5 bases. CDR3 length equals 20 residues. Germline CDR1 and CDR2: MNHEY and SMNVEV (reference sequence). The CDR3 loop is CASSFFPPSRGQGAWETQYF. In nucleotides, the CDR3 is TGTGCCAGCAGTTTTTTCCCCCCTAGTCGCGGACAGGGGGCTTGGGAGACCCAGTACTTC.

The chain has TRBV7-8 and TRBJ2-3; maybe TRBD1 (5 bases). This CDR3 is 16 amino acids long. Germline V CDR1 and CDR2: SGHVS, FQNEAQ. Trimming took 5 bases from V and 8 from J, leaving 23 bases between them. CDR3 protein: CASSIEGATVGATQYF. CDR3 DNA: TGTGCCAGCAGCATCGAAGGGGCTACCGTTGGAGCTACGCAGTATTTT.

The V gene is TRBV19, the J gene TRBJ2-2; 8 positions agree with TRBD1. The junction had 7 bases not matched to a gene; V was cut back by 8 bases and J by 5 bases. The CDR3 loop spans 14 amino acids. Germline V lookup: CDR1 LNHDA, CDR2 SQIVND (reference sequence). CDR3 sequence reads: CASSGGWSTGELFF. In DNA, the CDR3 is TGTGCCAGTTCAGGGGGCTGGAGTACCGGGGAGCTGTTTTTT.

The chain uses TRBV15 and TRBJ2-7, with D possibly matching TRBD1 (6 bases). Trimming shortened V by 5 bases and J by 0 bases, and 14 bases separated the two germline ends. CDR1 and CDR2 (germline): LNHNV, YYDKDF (reference sequence). CDR3 size: 15 residues. CDR3 residues: CATSRSRGYSYEQYF. The DNA of the CDR3 is TGTGCCACCAGCCGCTCCAGGGGATACTCCTACGAGCAGTACTTC.

The V and J genes are TRBV29-1 and TRBJ2-5; tentative D call: TRBD2 (6 bases). Trimming took off 4 bases at V and 4 bases at J, with 10 bases between the two ends. From germline, CDR1 is SQVTM and CDR2 ANQGSEA. The CDR3 length is 12 residues. In DNA form, the CDR3 reads TGCAGCGTTGTTCGGGGGTCAGAGACCCAGTACTTC. It specifies CSVVRGSETQYF. The complete variable domain, with remaining parts taken from reference TRBV29-1 and TRBJ2-5, reads SAVISQKPSRDICQRGTSLTIQCQVDSQVTMMFWYRQQPGQSLTLIATANQGSEATYESGFVIDKFPISRPNLTFSTLTVSNMSPEDSSIYLCSVVRGSETQYFGPGTRLLVL.

The rearrangement uses TRBV4-2 and TRBJ2-3; 13 bases agree with TRBD2. Trimming took 1 base from V and 5 from J; bases not matched to a gene: 3. The germline V gene has CDR1 LGHNA and CDR2 YNFKEQ. This CDR3 comprises 16 residues. Here the CDR3 DNA reads TGTGCCAGCAGCCAAGGACTAGCGGGGGGATTAGATACGCAGTATTTT. This translates into CASSQGLAGGLDTQYF.

V is TRBV15 and J is TRBJ2-5; 7 nucleotides align to TRBD1. Germline CDR1 LNHNV, CDR2 YYDKDF (reference sequence). The J segment lost 1 base and the V segment lost 11 bases, leaving 4 bases of the junction unmatched. The CDR3 spans 12 residues. CDR3 DNA sequence: TGTGCCGTTGGGACAGTCCAAGAGACCCAGTACTTC. Encoded protein: CAVGTVQETQYF.

The chain has TRBV5-4 and TRBJ2-7, with D possibly TRBD2 on 6 matching bases. Per the germline V gene, CDR1 is SGHNT and CDR2 is YYREEE (reference sequence). V was shortened by 3 bases and J by 6 bases, with 16 bases between the two germline ends. This CDR3 region has 14 residues. The CDR3 reads CASSWGVEEGEQYF. Here the CDR3 DNA reads TGTGCCAGCAGCTGGGGGGTAGAGGAGGGCGAGCAGTACTTC.

The V and J genes are TRBV6-5 and TRBJ1-6; D gene uncertain. The V gene lost 4 bases and the J gene lost 6 bases, with 10 bases spanning the gap. Germline CDR1 MNHEY, CDR2 SVGAGI. The CDR3 runs 14 residues. The CDR3 DNA reads TGTGCCAGCAGTTTATTACCGGGTAATTCACCCCTCCACTTT. Its translation: CASSLLPGNSPLHF.

The rearrangement links TRBV18 to TRBJ1-1; TRBD1 aligns across 7 bases. There are 15 residues in the CDR3. V trimming: 1 base; J trimming: 6 bases; junction bases outside the gene matches: 8. Germline V gives CDR1 KGHSH, CDR2 LQKENI. The CDR3 here is CASSPRGDSYSEAFF. The CDR3 DNA sequence: TGTGCCAGCTCACCACGGGGGGACAGTTACTCTGAAGCTTTCTTT.

The chain links TRBV29-1 to TRBJ1-5; D possibly corresponds to TRBD1 (5 bases). Germline lookup yields CDR1 SQVTM and CDR2 ANQGSEA. The CDR3 is made up of 16 amino acids. V was clipped by 6 bases and J by 2 bases, with 20 bases between them. CDR3 loop: CSVKDSSKGGNQPQHF. The CDR3 DNA sequence: TGCAGCGTGAAAGACAGCTCTAAAGGGGGCAATCAGCCCCAGCATTTT.

The chain employs TRBV25-1 and TRBJ1-2, with a tentative D call TRBD1 (5 bases). The germline V gene encodes CDR1 MGHDK and CDR2 SYGVNS. The V and J ends lost 3 bases and 0 bases respectively, with 14 bases between them. CDR3 length: 16 amino acids. The DNA for the CDR3 is TGTGCCAGCAGTGATCCCGAAACGACAGCTAACTATGGCTACACCTTC. Protein sequence: CASSDPETTANYGYTF.

This clone was seen a handful of times. This chain connects TRBV27 to TRBJ1-2; 9 bases fit TRBD1. With 5 bases clipped from V and 12 bases from J, the junction kept 7 bases outside the gene matches. The CDR3 has 12 amino acids. Germline assignment: CDR1 MNHEY and CDR2 SMNVEV (reference sequence). The CDR3 nucleotides are TGTGCCAGCAGTCCCGGGACAGGGTTGAACACCTTC. Translated, it gives CASSPGTGLNTF.

The chain recombines TRBV9 with TRBJ2-1; tentative D call: TRBD2 (5 bases). The CDR3 is 12 amino acids. CDR1 is SGDLS and CDR2 is YYNGEE in the germline V gene. The V and J ends lost 8 bases and 6 bases respectively, with 12 bases between them. CDR3 amino acids: CARLLGANEQFF. In DNA, the CDR3 is TGTGCCAGGTTACTAGGAGCCAATGAGCAGTTCTTC.

In nucleotides, the CDR3 is TGTGCCAGCAGGTTGGGACTTAGCTCCTACAATGAGCAGTTCTTC. As protein: CASRLGLSSYNEQFF. The chain employs TRBV2 and TRBJ2-1, with a weak D call TRBD2 (6 bases). The V end was cut by 6 bases, the J end by 0 bases, with 12 bases between. CDR1 SNHLY and CDR2 FYNNEI come from the germline V gene. The CDR3 loop spans 15 amino acids.

This chain uses TRBV27 with TRBJ2-5; 14 bases match TRBD2. Germline V gene lookup returns CDR1 MNHEY and CDR2 SMNVEV (reference sequence). The CDR3 totals 17 residues. V lost 6 bases, J lost 3 bases, and 9 bases stayed unmatched. For the CDR3, the DNA is TGTGCCAGCAGGGCAAGATGGACTAGCGGGGGGAAAGAGACCCAGTACTTC. Translating gives CASRARWTSGGKETQYF.

The CDR3 sequence is CASSWGGGREETQYF. CDR3 sequence (DNA): TGTGCCAGCAGTTGGGGCGGGGGTAGGGAAGAGACCCAGTACTTC. The chain recombines TRBV27 with TRBJ2-5; 7 positions agree with TRBD2. Germline CDR1 is MNHEY and CDR2 is SMNVEV (reference sequence). V gave up 4 bases and J gave up 3 bases; unmatched junction bases: 8. The CDR3 has 15 amino acids.

The chain carries TRBV7-2 and TRBJ1-1, with D uncertain. V lost 8 bases to trimming and J lost 3 bases, with 13 bases between them. This CDR3 has 13 amino acids. In germline, CDR1 is SGHTA, CDR2 FQGNSA. CDR3 sequence: CASSVRRDTEAFF. CDR3 bases: TGTGCCAGCTCTGTTAGACGGGACACTGAAGCTTTCTTT.

This sequence joins TRBV19 and TRBJ2-1; perhaps TRBD2 as D (5 bases). CDR1 LNHDA and CDR2 SQIVND come from the germline V gene (reference sequence). V shed 7 bases and J shed 4 bases, with 17 bases lying between them. The CDR3 length is 15 residues. The CDR3 DNA is TGTGCCAGTACTCTGGAAGCTAGCAGGTACAATGAGCAGTTCTTC. Translating it yields CASTLEASRYNEQFF.

This rearrangement joins TRBV10-3 to TRBJ2-1; D not resolved. The CDR3 covers 16 residues. Per the germline V gene, CDR1 is ENHRY and CDR2 is SYGVKD. The ends were cut back, 0 bases at V and 3 bases at J, with 12 bases in the middle. The DNA for the CDR3 is TGTGCCATCAGTGAGTCCGTGACGCGGATCTACAATGAGCAGTTCTTC. Its translation is CAISESVTRIYNEQFF.

The chain uses TRBV20-1 and TRBJ2-3, with TRBD2 matching over 7 bases. This CDR3 region has 11 residues. Per the germline V gene, CDR1 is DFQATT and CDR2 is SNEGSKA (reference sequence). V was pared by 7 bases and J by 5 bases, with 3 bases of the junction left unmatched. The CDR3 here is CSELAIDTQYF. The CDR3 DNA is TGCAGTGAACTAGCGATAGATACGCAGTATTTT.